This T cell receptor (beta chain) was profiled in a study of shared clonotypes between healthy human individuals (dated by TCRdb to 2020 to 2021). The study in broad terms: Three men and two women, aged 18 to 49 years, made up the cohort. For each donor, three plates each were used for CD4 naive and CD4 memory, two plates were used for CD8 naive, and one plate was used for CD8 memory. To estimate repertoire size and how much clonotype sharing occurs between individuals, the study deeply sequenced the blood TCR repertoires of about five healthy adults. To increase sequencing depth and limit assay-specific biases, different laboratories used diverse techniques to prepare libraries and sequence TCR repertoires. Leukapheresis yielded between about 0.8 and 8.9 billion PBMCs per donor. Summary of the overall study and its limitations: Sharing across several donors was observed for approximately 5% of naive CD4, about 3.2% of naive CD8, about 2.3% of memory CD4, and roughly 0.4% of memory CD8 clonotypes. Because the study included a small number of donors, the genetic and exposure-history diversity represented was limited. Based on pairwise subsampling, the degree of clonotype sharing among donors was expected to be affected by sequencing depth. Sampling was restricted to blood, and TCR repertoires in tissue are likely to differ from TCR repertoires in blood. Estimated clonotype richness was generally larger for naive than for memory subsets. Even with the large sequencing depth, rarefaction of the sorted-subset datasets indicated that sequencing was incomplete. Higher generation probabilities were observed for clonotypes shared by all four sorted-subset donors than for non-shared clonotypes.

Using the deep immunoSEQ assay, multiplex PCR amplified TCR CDR3 regions from genomic DNA. Extracted genomic DNA from each cell subset was distributed evenly across all wells of several immunoSEQ 96-well plates, and each plate was treated as a replicate. For sorted subsets, around 0.2 ug genomic DNA, equal to tens of thousands of T cell genomes, was loaded into each replicate PCR. Purified libraries were quantified with a Qubit 3.0 fluorometer, sized on a Bioanalyzer 2100, and re-quantified with the KAPA Library Quantification kit. Each immunoSEQ 96-well plate was sequenced on its own single-read 150-cycle Illumina NextSeq 550 flow cell. As for the original processing: Because the immunoSEQ output held only junctional sequences and lacked quality scores, the filtering could not match the filtering applied to full-length reads. To assign V/J genes and CDR3, sequences were annotated against IMGT germline references using PyIR, a Python wrapper for IgBLAST v1.9. Reads were filtered out if the reads had weak V/J assignments (E-value above 1e-6), no CDR3, stop codons, out-of-frame junctions, or ambiguous translated residues. V3J clonotypes were defined as sequences sharing the same inferred V gene, J gene, and CDR3 amino acid sequence. The percentage overlap between two repertoires was calculated by dividing the number of shared unique clonotypes by the size of the smaller repertoire. Repertoire richness was assessed with RTK rarefaction, the Chao1 estimator, and Recon v2.1 estimates of unobserved clonotypes. Generation probabilities for all TCRbeta clonotypes obtained by the gDNA method from a handful of donors were computed using OLGA. TCRdb carries this immuneACCESS record with in-frame sequences only. Its versions omit some clonotypes, under half of them owing to an unresolved V gene in the studies checked, with the rest unexplained. V and J calls and clone size follow that table, whereas D and trimming were derived from the DNA. This sample is represented by 2 million to 2.5 million clones; about 94% of them were singletons. The ten largest account for roughly 1.1% of the sample.

CD8 naive samples consisted of CD45RO-negative cells that were positively selected for CCR7, yielding a CD45RA+CCR7+ population without TemRA cells. The donors were healthy, HIV-negative adults who had no recently reported acute infections or vaccinations. Only Caucasian adults living in Nashville, Tennessee, USA were represented among the donors. After blood collection by leukapheresis, PBMCs were isolated using Ficoll-Histopaque density gradient centrifugation and then cryopreserved in the vapor phase of liquid nitrogen. Purity and quantity of every magnetically sorted T cell population were checked by analytical flow cytometry. From each sorted fraction, genomic DNA was isolated and quantified by UV absorbance on a Nanodrop 2000c. With respect to this clone: Which antigen it targets is not known. Base qualities are not at hand, and no much larger clone is one base apart.

Sequences SGHDT (CDR1) and YYEEEE (CDR2) are obtained from the germline V gene. V ends up 5 bases short and J 5 bases short, with an unmatched junction base count of 9. The CDR3 starts with the cysteine, ends with the phenylalanine, and has 14 residues. Just CDR3 DNA is preserved here, 42 bases in frame from base 1. The specimen was naive CD8+ T cells sorted from blood. This specimen's cell subset or site label, per the study, means: CD45RA+CCR7+. This receptor was obtained from a man between 18 and 35 years old in good health. The V and J segments used are TRBV5-6 and TRBJ1-2, with TRBD1 identical over 7 junction bases. The DNA reads TGTGCCAGCAGGGACCGACAGGGCCTGTATGGCTACACCTTC. This gives the protein CASRDRQGLYGYTF.